This entry describes one T cell receptor beta chain. The data belong to a study of blood T cells in healthy people across ages. V gave up 0 bases and J gave up 5 bases; unmatched junction bases: 7. The CDR3 runs 15 residues. CDR1 is SGDLS, CDR2 YYNGEE, per germline. Each donor supplied around 10 milliliters of peripheral blood. The authors ran a second PCR of roughly 6 to 12 cycles using a sample-barcoded 5' primer and a J-beta primer mix. Researchers report that a template-switch adaptor with 12 random nucleotides tagged each cDNA molecule. TCRdb re-called the 5' RACE reads with MiXCR, one entry per CDR3 protein. The profile shows around 1,800,000 distinct CDR3 sequences, more than 35% of them singletons.

The material sequenced was blood. The rearrangement links TRBV9 to TRBJ1-2; 7 bases align to TRBD1. The clonotype comes from a human donor in good health. The CDR3 DNA reads TGTGCCAGCAGCGTAGCTACGACAGGGCGATATGGCTACACCTTC. Encoded protein: CASSVATTGRYGYTF.